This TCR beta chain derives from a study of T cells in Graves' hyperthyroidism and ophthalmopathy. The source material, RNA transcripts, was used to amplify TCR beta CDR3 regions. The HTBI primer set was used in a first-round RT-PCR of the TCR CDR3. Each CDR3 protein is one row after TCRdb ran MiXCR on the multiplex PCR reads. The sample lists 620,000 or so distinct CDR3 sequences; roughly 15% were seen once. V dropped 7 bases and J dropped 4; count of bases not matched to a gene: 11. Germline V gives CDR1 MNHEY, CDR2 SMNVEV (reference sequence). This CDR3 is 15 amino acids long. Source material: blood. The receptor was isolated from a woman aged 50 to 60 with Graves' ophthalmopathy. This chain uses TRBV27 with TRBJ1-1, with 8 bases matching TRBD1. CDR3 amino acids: CASNRQGQGVTEAFF. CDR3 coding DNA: TGTGCCAGCAACCGACAGGGGCAGGGCGTCACTGAAGCTTTCTTT.